This TCR beta chain stems from a study of T-cell memory formation after mild COVID-19. Study-wide results and limits: The finding that pre-infection memory included some responding clones suggested that cross-reactive memory joined.

This clonotype was seen more than once but under ten times. Its antigen is unidentified. CDR1 and CDR2 (germline): LGHNA, YSLEER. Losses at the gene ends were 1 base for V and 2 bases for J; bases not matched to a gene: 2. This CDR3 region has 15 residues. A single record per CDR3 protein comes from TCRdb applying MiXCR to the 5' RACE reads. The sample includes 250,000 to 350,000 distinct CDR3 sequences, approximately 15% of them seen just once. The sequence was collected from a man younger than 30 who had mild COVID-19 (a few samples of this study predate the infection). Cell type and time point are not known. The sample consisted of PBMCs or a T cell subset sorted from them (not recorded which). V usage is TRBV4-3 and J usage is TRBJ2-3; TRBD2 matches at 8 bases. CDR3 loop: CASSQGRGVTDTQYF. The CDR3 nucleotides are TGCGCCAGCAGCCAAGGGCGGGGGGTCACAGATACGCAGTATTTT.